This is a list of T cell receptor beta chains from one sample in a study of blood T cell repertoires in COVID-19. Assay: immunoSEQ multiplex PCR; the TCRdb copy retains only in-frame clones and omits some. The data hold under 450,000 clones, with 86% observed a single time. Specimen: peripheral blood. Receptors originate from an older woman with COVID-19, enrolled during active disease. CDR3s include the opening cysteine and the closing phenylalanine or tryptophan. D genes are given only for firm matches. Part of the rows lack a size; the others show once, few, many or a class for expanded clones.

CDR3 protein | CDR3 DNA | D gene | V gene | clone size | J gene
CASSWGLAGPTGGVKNIQYF | TGTGCCAGCAGCTGGGGACTAGCGGGACCCACCGGGGGAGTCAAAAACATTCAGTACTTC | TRBD2 | TRBV5-5 | - | TRBJ2-4
CASSLGTGYAYEQYF | TGTGCCAGCAGTTTAGGGACAGGGTACGCCTACGAGCAGTACTTC | TRBD1 | TRBV27 | - | TRBJ2-7
CDSSPPRGSGGTVDEQFF | TGTGACAGCAGTCCCCCACGGGGGAGCGGGGGGACGGTCGATGAGCAGTTCTTC | TRBD2 | TRBV6-6 | - | TRBJ2-1
CASSFQAGGPTDTQYF | TGTGCCAGCAGCTTTCAGGCGGGGGGCCCAACAGATACGCAGTATTTT | TRBD2 | TRBV11-1 | - | TRBJ2-3
CAWSGPRWDTQYF | TGTGCCTGGAGTGGGCCGAGGTGGGATACGCAGTATTTT | - | TRBV30 | - | TRBJ2-3
CASSTGADGTEAFF | TGTGCCAGCAGTACAGGGGCTGATGGCACTGAAGCTTTCTTT | TRBD1 | TRBV6-5 | - | TRBJ1-1
CASSQRAVGIGDTEAFF | TGCGCCAGCAGCCAGAGGGCGGTGGGTATTGGGGACACTGAAGCTTTCTTT | - | TRBV4-1 | - | TRBJ1-1
CASSFDEQYF | TGTGCCAGCAGCTTCGACGAGCAGTACTTC | - | TRBV7-9 | - | TRBJ2-7
CASRGRGETQYF | TGTGCCAGCAGGGGCCGGGGGGAGACCCAGTACTTC | - | TRBV12-3/TRBV12-4 | - | TRBJ2-5
CASSEAGGYNEQFF | TGTGCCAGCAGTGAAGCGGGGGGATACAATGAGCAGTTCTTC | - | TRBV6-1 | once | TRBJ2-1
CASSPIEYNEQFF | TGTGCCAGTAGCCCTATAGAATACAATGAGCAGTTCTTC | - | TRBV6-6 | - | TRBJ2-1
CASSLPGYAGYTF | TGTGCCAGCAGTTTACCAGGGTACGCTGGCTACACCTTC | - | TRBV27 | once | TRBJ1-2
CASSATTDTQYF | TGTGCCAGCAGCGCCACAACCGATACGCAGTATTTT | - | TRBV5-4 | once | TRBJ2-3
CATRVQGDYGYTF | TGTGCCACTAGGGTTCAGGGGGACTATGGCTACACCTTC | TRBD1 | TRBV19 | - | TRBJ1-2
CASRATSGGPNEQFF | TGTGCCAGCAGGGCCACTAGCGGGGGACCTAATGAGCAGTTCTTC | TRBD2 | TRBV7-3 | - | TRBJ2-1
CASSPARQGYEQYF | TGTGCCAGCTCCCCCGCGCGACAGGGGTACGAGCAGTACTTC | TRBD1 | TRBV18 | once | TRBJ2-7
CASSQDLEAADGYTF | TGTGCCAGCAGCCAAGATTTGGAGGCCGCGGATGGCTACACCTTC | - | TRBV14 | - | TRBJ1-2
CASSLGRTSLFREQYF | TGTGCCAGCAGCTTAGGGAGGACGTCGCTCTTCCGCGAGCAGTACTTC | - | TRBV7-2 | - | TRBJ2-7
CASSELLGGALSYEQYF | TGTGCCAGCAGTGAATTATTAGGCGGGGCACTCTCCTACGAGCAGTACTTC | - | TRBV6-1 | - | TRBJ2-7
CASSQRGDYTDTQYF | TGTGCCAGCAGTCAGCGGGGGGATTACACAGATACGCAGTATTTT | TRBD2 | TRBV7-2 | - | TRBJ2-3
CASSLGRGKGYTF | TGTGCCAGCAGCCTGGGACGGGGGAAGGGCTACACCTTC | - | TRBV28 | - | TRBJ1-2
CASQSGTGSHEQYF | TGTGCCAGCCAATCAGGGACAGGGTCCCACGAGCAGTACTTC | TRBD1 | TRBV3-1/TRBV3-2 | - | TRBJ2-7
CASSYVAGLTYEQYF | TGTGCCAGCAGTTACGTCGCGGGCCTAACCTACGAGCAGTACTTC | - | TRBV6-5 | - | TRBJ2-7
CASSSRYGYTF | TGCGCCAGCAGCTCGCGGTATGGCTACACCTTC | - | TRBV5-1 | - | TRBJ1-2
CAWSLAQGAGANVLTF | TGTGCCTGGAGTCTGGCACAGGGGGCTGGGGCCAACGTCCTGACTTTC | TRBD1 | TRBV30 | - | TRBJ2-6
CASRSSVAELFF | TGTGCCAGCAGATCTAGCGTTGCGGAGCTGTTTTTT | - | TRBV12-3/TRBV12-4 | - | TRBJ2-2
CASSLGGTGEKRDGYTF | TGTGCCAGCAGCTTAGGAGGGACAGGGGAAAAAAGGGATGGCTACACCTTC | TRBD1 | TRBV7-8 | - | TRBJ1-2
CASSYSSGGASYEQYF | TGTGCCAGCAGTTACTCTAGCGGGGGGGCCTCCTACGAGCAGTACTTC | TRBD2 | TRBV6-5 | - | TRBJ2-7
CASSPPTGSYQETQYF | TGTGCCAGCTCACCACCCACAGGGTCCTACCAAGAGACCCAGTACTTC | - | TRBV18 | - | TRBJ2-5
CASRLAANTGELFF | TGTGCCAGCAGGCTAGCGGCGAACACCGGGGAGCTGTTTTTT | TRBD2 | TRBV3-1/TRBV3-2 | - | TRBJ2-2